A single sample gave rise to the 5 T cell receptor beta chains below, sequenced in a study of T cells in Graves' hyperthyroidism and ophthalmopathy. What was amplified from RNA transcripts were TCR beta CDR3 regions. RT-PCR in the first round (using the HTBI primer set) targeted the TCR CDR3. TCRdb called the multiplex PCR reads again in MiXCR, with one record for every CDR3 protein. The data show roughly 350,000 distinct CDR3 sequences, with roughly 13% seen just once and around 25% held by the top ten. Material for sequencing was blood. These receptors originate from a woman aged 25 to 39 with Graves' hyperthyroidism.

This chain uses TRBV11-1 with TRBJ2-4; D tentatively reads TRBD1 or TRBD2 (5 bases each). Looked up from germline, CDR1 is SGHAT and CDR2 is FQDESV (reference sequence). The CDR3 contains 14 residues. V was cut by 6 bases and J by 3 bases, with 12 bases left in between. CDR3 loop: CASRPGTVKNIQYF. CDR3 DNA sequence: TGTGCCAGCAGGCCCGGGACGGTCAAAAACATTCAGTACTTC. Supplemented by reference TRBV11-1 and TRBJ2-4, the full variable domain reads EAEVAQSPRYKITEKSQAVAFWCDPISGHATLYWYRQILGQGPELLVQFQDESVVDDSQLPKDRFSAERLKGVDSTLKIQPAELGDSAMYLCASRPGTVKNIQYFGAGTRLSVL.

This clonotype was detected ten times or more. CDR3 coding DNA: TGTGCCAGCAGTTTAGACACCCGGCCAGGAGAGCAGTACTTC. This translates into CASSLDTRPGEQYF. V and J are TRBV12-3 or TRBV12-4 and TRBJ2-7; D gene uncertain. The CDR3 length is 14 residues. Trimming left V 1 base short and J 7 bases short, with 14 bases between.

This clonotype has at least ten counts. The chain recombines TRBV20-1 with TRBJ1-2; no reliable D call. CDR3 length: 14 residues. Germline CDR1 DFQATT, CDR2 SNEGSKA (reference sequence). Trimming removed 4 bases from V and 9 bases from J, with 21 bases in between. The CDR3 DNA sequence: TGCAGTGCTATAGCCAGTGAGCTACTATTTAGCTACACCTTC. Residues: CSAIASELLFSYTF.

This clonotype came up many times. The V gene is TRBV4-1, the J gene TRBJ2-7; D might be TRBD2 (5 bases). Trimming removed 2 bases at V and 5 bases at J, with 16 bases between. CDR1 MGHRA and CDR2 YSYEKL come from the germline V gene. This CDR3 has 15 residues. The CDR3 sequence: CASSQQDLGLDEQYF. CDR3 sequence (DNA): TGCGCCAGCAGCCAACAGGACTTGGGCCTAGACGAGCAGTACTTC.

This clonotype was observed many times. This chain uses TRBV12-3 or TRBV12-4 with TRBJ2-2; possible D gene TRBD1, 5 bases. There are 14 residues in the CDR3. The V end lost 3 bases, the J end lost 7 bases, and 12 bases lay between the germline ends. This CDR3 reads CASSLGPSSGELFF. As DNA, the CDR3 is TGTGCCAGCAGTTTGGGGCCCTCAAGCGGGGAGCTGTTTTTT.